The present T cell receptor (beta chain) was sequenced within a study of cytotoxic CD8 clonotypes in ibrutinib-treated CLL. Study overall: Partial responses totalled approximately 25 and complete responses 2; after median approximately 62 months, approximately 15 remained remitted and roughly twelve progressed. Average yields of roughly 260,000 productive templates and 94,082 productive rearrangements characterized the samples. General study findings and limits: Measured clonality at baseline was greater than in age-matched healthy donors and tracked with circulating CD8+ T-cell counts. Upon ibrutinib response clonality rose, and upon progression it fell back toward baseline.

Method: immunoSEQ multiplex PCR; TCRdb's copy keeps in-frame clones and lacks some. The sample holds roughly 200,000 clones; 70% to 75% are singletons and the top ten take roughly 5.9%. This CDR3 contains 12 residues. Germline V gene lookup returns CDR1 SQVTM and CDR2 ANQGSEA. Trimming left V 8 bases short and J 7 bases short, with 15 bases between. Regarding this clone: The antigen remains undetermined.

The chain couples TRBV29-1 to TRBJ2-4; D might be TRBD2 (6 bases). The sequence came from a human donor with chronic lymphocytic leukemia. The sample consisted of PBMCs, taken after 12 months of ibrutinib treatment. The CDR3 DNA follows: TGCAGCCCCCTGGACGGAGGGAACATTCAGTACTTC. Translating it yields CSPLDGGNIQYF.